These 8 T cell receptor beta chains came from one sample sequenced in a study of T cells in Graves' hyperthyroidism and ophthalmopathy. TCR beta CDR3 sequences were amplified from RNA transcripts. First-round RT-PCR with HTBI primers amplified the TCR CDR3 region. In TCRdb, the multiplex PCR reads were re-called with MiXCR into one record per CDR3 protein. The data hold 250,000 to 350,000 distinct CDR3 sequences, with roughly 17% observed a single time. Sample: blood. These receptor sequences come from a young man with Graves' hyperthyroidism.

At least ten counts were recorded for this clonotype. The CDR3 DNA reads TGTGCCAGCAGCTTACTTTGGCAGAAAGCTTTCTTT. As protein: CASSLLWQKAFF. The chain joins TRBV7-8 to TRBJ1-1, with D unresolved. V lost 2 bases, J lost 9 bases, and 10 bases lay in between. The CDR3 loop spans 12 amino acids. Germline-derived CDR1 and CDR2 are SGHVS and FQNEAQ.

Concerning this clonotype itself: A clone one base away is much larger, so this may be a read error. The chain couples TRBV12-3 or TRBV12-4 to TRBJ2-1; tentative D call: TRBD2 (5 bases). CDR3 size: 15 residues. The DNA of the CDR3 is TGTGCCAGCCAAGGAGTGGGAGCGGATTTCAATGAGCAGCTCTTC. This gives the protein CASQGVGADFNEQLF.

This clonotype was seen more than once but under ten times. The V and J genes are TRBV6-1 and TRBJ1-6; 7 bases match TRBD1. This CDR3 comprises 14 residues. CDR1 is MNHNS and CDR2 is SASEGT in the germline V gene. After removal of 7 bases from V and 7 bases from J, the junction contained 7 bases not matched to a gene. The chain's CDR3 is CASTPRGQNSPLHF. Written as DNA, the CDR3 is TGTGCCAGCACCCCAAGGGGACAGAATTCACCCCTCCACTTT.

This clonotype was recorded at least ten times. This chain uses TRBV20-1 with TRBJ2-7, with a possible D match to TRBD2 (5 bases). The CDR3 has 13 residues. The V and J ends lost 1 base and 0 bases respectively, with 7 bases between them. Germline CDR1 is DFQATT and CDR2 is SNEGSKA (reference sequence). CDR3 residues: CSARGGYSYEQYF. In nucleotides, the CDR3 is TGCAGTGCTAGAGGAGGGTACTCCTACGAGCAGTACTTC.

With respect to this clonotype: Since the CDR3 does not end with the conserved phenylalanine or tryptophan, this likely comes from a read error. The CDR3 protein is CAISPGTASYEQYL. CDR3 nucleotides: TGTGCCATCAGTCCCGGGACAGCCTCCTACGAGCAGTACCTC. The V call is TRBV10-3, the J call TRBJ2-7; TRBD1 agrees at 7 bases. The J segment lost 0 bases and the V segment lost 5 bases, leaving 4 bases of the junction unmatched. The CDR3 is 14 amino acids. Germline V CDR1 and CDR2: ENHRY, SYGVKD.

Here the CDR3 reads CASSQDTVAGETQYF. The CDR3 DNA is TGTGCCAGCAGCCAAGATACGGTAGCGGGAGAGACCCAGTACTTC. The rearrangement joins TRBV3-1 to TRBJ2-5; TRBD2 matches at 7 bases. V was pared by 0 bases and J by 4 bases, with 5 bases of the junction left unmatched. There are 15 residues in the CDR3. CDR1 is LGHDT, CDR2 YNNKEL, per germline (reference sequence).

This clonotype was recorded a few times. This chain connects TRBV6-5 to TRBJ2-1, with D maybe TRBD2 (5 bases). Trimming took 2 bases from V and 1 from J, leaving 9 bases between them. The CDR3 loop spans 15 amino acids. Per the germline V gene, CDR1 is MNHEY and CDR2 is SVGAGI. The CDR3, as DNA: TGTGCCAGCAGTTACGGGAGAAATTCCTACAATGAGCAGTTCTTC. Its protein is CASSYGRNSYNEQFF.

This clonotype was counted ten times or more. This chain links TRBV6-1 with TRBJ2-7; 10 bases align to TRBD1. The length of the CDR3 is 13 residues. V shed 7 bases, J shed 7 bases, and the junction held 7 bases outside the gene matches. Germline V gene sequence: CDR1 MNHNS, CDR2 SASEGT. The CDR3 DNA is TGTGCCAGCAAGGGGACAGGGGAAAGGGAGCAGTACTTC. It codes for CASKGTGEREQYF.